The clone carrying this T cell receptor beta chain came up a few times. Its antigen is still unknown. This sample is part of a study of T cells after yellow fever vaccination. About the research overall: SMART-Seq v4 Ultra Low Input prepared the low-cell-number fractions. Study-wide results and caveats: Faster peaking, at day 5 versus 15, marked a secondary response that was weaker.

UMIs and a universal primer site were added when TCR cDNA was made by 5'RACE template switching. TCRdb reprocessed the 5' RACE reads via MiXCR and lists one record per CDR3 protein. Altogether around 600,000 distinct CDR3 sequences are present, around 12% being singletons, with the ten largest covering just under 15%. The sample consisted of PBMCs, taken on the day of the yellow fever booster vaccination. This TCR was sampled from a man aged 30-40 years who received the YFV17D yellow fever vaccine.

The CDR3 region has the DNA TGCGCCAGCAGCAGCGCGGGACTTCTGGGGGAGCCCCAGCATTTT. Translation: CASSSAGLLGEPQHF. This chain connects TRBV5-1 to TRBJ1-5; TRBD1 is a possible D gene (5 bases). The germline V gene encodes CDR1 SGHRS and CDR2 YFSETQ. There are 15 residues in the CDR3. Trimming pared 4 bases from V and 8 bases from J, leaving 19 bases between.